Shown below are 10 T cell receptor beta chains from a single sample sequenced in a study of blood T cells in healthy people across ages. A sample-barcoded 5' primer and a J-beta primer mix were used in a second PCR of roughly 6 to 11 cycles. Each CDR3 protein is one row after TCRdb ran MiXCR on the 5' RACE reads. The repertoire holds about 1.8 million distinct CDR3 sequences, with around 50% as singletons. The sample taken for sequencing was blood. The receptors were gathered from a woman aged 40-49 years in good health.

The chain carries TRBV3-1 and TRBJ1-2; 7 nucleotides match TRBD1. The CDR3 has 15 residues. Germline CDR1 reads LGHDT; CDR2 reads YNNKEL (reference sequence). V gave up 4 bases and J gave up 0 bases; unmatched junction bases: 5. The CDR3 DNA sequence: TGTGCCAGCAGCCCCCCGACAGGGCCTAACTATGGCTACACCTTC. It yields the protein CASSPPTGPNYGYTF. The full variable domain, completed using reference TRBV3-1 and TRBJ1-2, is DTAVSQTPKYLVTQMGNDKSIKCEQNLGHDTMYWYKQDSKKFLKIMFSYNNKELIINETVPNRFSPKSPDKAHLNLHINSLELGDSAVYFCASSPPTGPNYGYTFGSGTRLTVV.

Only a few counts were recorded for this clonotype. This chain joins TRBV12-3 or TRBV12-4 and TRBJ2-4; D uncertain. The CDR3 loop spans 13 amino acids. Trimming removed 0 bases from V and 2 bases from J, with 2 bases in between. CDR3 protein: CASSLAPKNIQYF. The CDR3 DNA is TGTGCCAGCAGTTTAGCCCCCAAAAACATTCAGTACTTC.

The chain links TRBV5-1 to TRBJ2-3; 11 positions agree with TRBD2. J was trimmed by 2 bases and V by 4 bases; bases with no gene match: 9. CDR1 and CDR2 from the germline V gene are SGHRS and YFSETQ. The CDR3 has 17 residues. The CDR3 DNA reads as TGCGCCAGCAGCCACCTTAGCGGGGGGGTTCTCACAGATACGCAGTATTTT. This sequence encodes CASSHLSGGVLTDTQYF.

The table lists this clonotype with a few counts. This chain uses TRBV6-2 or TRBV6-3 with TRBJ2-7; unclear D gene. The V and J ends lost 0 bases and 0 bases respectively, with 9 bases between them. The CDR3 is 15 residues long. CDR1 is MNHEY, CDR2 SVGEGT, per germline. CDR3 DNA: TGTGCCAGCAGTTACTCGGGGTCAAGCTCCTACGAGCAGTACTTC. Its translation is CASSYSGSSSYEQYF.

As for this clonotype: Being one base from a much bigger clone, this may be a read error. The chain is built from TRBV7-9 and TRBJ2-4, with 11 bases lining up with TRBD2. The J call may be mistaken, given a closer DNA end match to TRBJ2-7. The CDR3 contains 16 residues. Germline CDR1 reads SEHNR; CDR2 reads FQNEAQ (reference sequence). The CDR3 region is CASSLGLAGRSYEQYF. For the CDR3, the DNA is TGTGCCAGCAGCTTAGGACTAGCGGGGAGATCCTACGAGCAGTACTTC.

This clonotype was counted between two and nine times. CDR3 DNA: TGTGCCAGCAGCTTAAAAGGACAGGTCCCGGATACGCAGTATTTT. Translating it yields CASSLKGQVPDTQYF. The V call is TRBV7-9, the J call TRBJ2-3; 7 bases match TRBD1. CDR1 is SEHNR, CDR2 FQNEAQ, per germline (reference sequence). Trimming removed 2 bases from V and 6 bases from J; junction bases left unmatched: 8. The length of the CDR3 is 15 residues.

CDR3 coding DNA: TGTGCCAGCAGCCTAACAGGAGGGCAGGGTCAATACGAGCAGTACTTC. It codes for CASSLTGGQGQYEQYF. The J gene is TRBJ2-7, the V gene TRBV7-2; tentatively, D is TRBD2 (6 bases). This CDR3 has 16 amino acids. Per the germline V gene, CDR1 is SGHTA and CDR2 is FQGNSA. V lost 5 bases, J lost 4 bases, and 21 bases lay in between.

The V and J genes are TRBV12-3 or TRBV12-4 and TRBJ2-1, with 10 bases that match TRBD1. Near its end, the DNA agrees better with TRBJ2-7, so the J call may be wrong. The CDR3 spans 16 residues. The CDR3 DNA follows: TGTGCCAGCAGTTTATATGACAGGGGGCTCTACAATGAGCAGTACTTC. Residues: CASSLYDRGLYNEQYF.

This clonotype was counted a single time. The chain has TRBV7-2 and TRBJ2-1, with D possibly being TRBD1 (5 bases). The J call may be faulty, since TRBJ2-7 better matches the DNA end. Germline loops: CDR1 SGHTA, CDR2 FQGNSA. The CDR3 runs 15 residues. For the CDR3, the DNA is TGTGCCAGCAGCTTCCGCCAGGGCACCTACAATGAGCAGTACTTC. It codes for CASSFRQGTYNEQYF.

The chain joins TRBV12-3 or TRBV12-4 to TRBJ2-3; D call uncertain. V was clipped by 7 bases and J by 1 base, with 18 bases between them. This CDR3 spans 16 amino acids. The chain's CDR3 is CASTVFGPAGTDTQYF. Here the CDR3 DNA reads TGTGCCAGCACCGTATTTGGACCCGCTGGCACAGATACGCAGTATTTT.